This is a list of T cell receptor beta chains from one sample in a study of regulatory T cells in long-lasting Graves disease. TCRdb itself ran the multiplex PCR reads through MiXCR, one entry per CDR3 protein. The sample shows about 210,000 distinct CDR3 sequences, about 19% of them seen only once. These sequences were also reported in another study, on T cells in Graves' hyperthyroidism and ophthalmopathy.

Material: peripheral blood mononuclear cells (PBMCs), obtained at new diagnosis, from a patient treated with antithyroid drugs. The source of these receptors is a woman in her 30s with Graves disease. Both conserved end residues are part of each CDR3. D genes are given only for firm matches. The size field is filled for only some rows; it gives once, few, many or a size class.

J gene: TRBJ1-6
V gene: TRBV20-1
D gene: TRBD1
clone size: many
CDR3 DNA: TGCAGTGCTAGAGTAGTGGGACAGGGAAATTCACCCCTCCACTTT
CDR3 protein: CSARVVGQGNSPLHF

J gene: TRBJ1-2
V gene: TRBV11-2
D gene: TRBD1
clone size: many
CDR3 DNA: TGTGCCAGCAGCGCCACCCTAACAGGGGCGCTAAACTATGGCTACACCTTC
CDR3 protein: CASSATLTGALNYGYTF

J gene: TRBJ2-7
V gene: TRBV4-1
D gene: TRBD2
clone size: -
CDR3 DNA: TGCGCCAGCAGCCACAACCCCTTGGGACTAGCGGGAGGCCACGAGCAGCACTTC
CDR3 protein: CASSHNPLGLAGGHEQHF

J gene: TRBJ1-4
V gene: TRBV18
D gene: -
clone size: -
CDR3 DNA: TGTGCCAGCTCACCTGCGGGAGCAACTAATGAAAAACTGTTTTTT
CDR3 protein: CASSPAGATNEKLFF

J gene: TRBJ2-1
V gene: TRBV11-2
D gene: TRBD2
clone size: -
CDR3 DNA: TGTGCCAGCATTCTAGCGGGGAATGAGCAGTTCTTC
CDR3 protein: CASILAGNEQFF

J gene: TRBJ2-5
V gene: TRBV11-2
D gene: -
clone size: many
CDR3 DNA: TGTGCCAGCAGCCGACAAGAGACCCAGTACTTC
CDR3 protein: CASSRQETQYF

J gene: TRBJ2-1
V gene: TRBV30
D gene: -
clone size: few
CDR3 DNA: TGTGCCTGGAGTGGGAGGACATCCGGGATCTACAATGAGCAGTTCTTC
CDR3 protein: CAWSGRTSGIYNEQFF

J gene: TRBJ2-3
V gene: TRBV5-1
D gene: -
clone size: many
CDR3 DNA: TGCGCCAGCAGCTTGCTTCCCGCCTCAGATACGCAGTATTTT
CDR3 protein: CASSLLPASDTQYF

J gene: TRBJ1-2
V gene: TRBV7-8
D gene: -
clone size: many
CDR3 DNA: TGTGCCAGCAGCTCCTCGACGTTGACAGGAGGGGGCTACACCTTC
CDR3 protein: CASSSSTLTGGGYTF

J gene: TRBJ2-3
V gene: TRBV6-1
D gene: -
clone size: many
CDR3 DNA: TGTGCCAGCAGTGAAAAACTAGAGGAAGATACGCAGTATTTT
CDR3 protein: CASSEKLEEDTQYF

J gene: TRBJ2-2
V gene: TRBV2
D gene: -
clone size: many
CDR3 DNA: TGTGCCAGCAGCGGGGTCAGGTCCGGGGAGCTGTTTTTT
CDR3 protein: CASSGVRSGELFF

J gene: TRBJ2-3
V gene: TRBV4-1
D gene: -
clone size: few
CDR3 DNA: TGCGCCAGCAGCCGAAAGGCCGACTCGTACACAGATACGCAGTATTTT
CDR3 protein: CASSRKADSYTDTQYF

J gene: TRBJ1-6
V gene: TRBV6-5
D gene: -
clone size: many
CDR3 DNA: TGTGCCAGCAGTTACTCGAAACAGTGGGGGAATTCACCCCTCCACTTT
CDR3 protein: CASSYSKQWGNSPLHF

J gene: TRBJ2-3
V gene: TRBV7-9
D gene: -
clone size: many
CDR3 DNA: TGTGCCAGCAGCTTAGCCCCGGGATACACAGATACGCAGTATTTT
CDR3 protein: CASSLAPGYTDTQYF

J gene: TRBJ2-5
V gene: TRBV28
D gene: TRBD2
clone size: many
CDR3 DNA: TGTGCCAGCCTTGGGGGGGGGGGAGAGACCCAGTACTTC
CDR3 protein: CASLGGGGETQYF

J gene: TRBJ2-2
V gene: TRBV2
D gene: -
clone size: few
CDR3 DNA: TGTGCCAGCAGTGTACTAGCAGACTCGAGCACCGGGGAGCTGTTTTTT
CDR3 protein: CASSVLADSSTGELFF

J gene: TRBJ1-1
V gene: TRBV5-4
D gene: -
clone size: -
CDR3 DNA: TGTGCCAGCAGCTTGGTGGGCAGGGAAACTGAAGCTTTCTTT
CDR3 protein: CASSLVGRETEAFF

J gene: TRBJ1-4
V gene: TRBV9
D gene: -
clone size: many
CDR3 DNA: TGTGCCAGCAGCGTAGAGGGATCCTACAATGAAAAACTGTTTTTT
CDR3 protein: CASSVEGSYNEKLFF

J gene: TRBJ2-2
V gene: TRBV11-2
D gene: -
clone size: many
CDR3 DNA: TGTGCCAGCAGCTCTGGTCGGTTGAACACCGGGGAGCTGTTTTTT
CDR3 protein: CASSSGRLNTGELFF

J gene: TRBJ1-5
V gene: TRBV27
D gene: -
clone size: many
CDR3 DNA: TGTGCCAGCAGTTTCGGGGGTGGGCCCCAGCATTTT
CDR3 protein: CASSFGGGPQHF

J gene: TRBJ2-7
V gene: TRBV5-4
D gene: TRBD2
clone size: many
CDR3 DNA: TGTGCCAGCAGCTTGGGCTTGGATAGCGGGTTCTACGAGCAGTACTTC
CDR3 protein: CASSLGLDSGFYEQYF

J gene: TRBJ2-5
V gene: TRBV10-1
D gene: TRBD2
clone size: many
CDR3 DNA: TGCGCCAGCAGTGAGAGTAGCGGGGTTCAAGAGACCCAGTACTTC
CDR3 protein: CASSESSGVQETQYF

J gene: TRBJ2-5
V gene: TRBV20-1
D gene: -
clone size: many
CDR3 DNA: TGCAGTGCTATCCCAGGGTTGGGCGAGACCCAGTACTTC
CDR3 protein: CSAIPGLGETQYF

J gene: TRBJ2-3
V gene: TRBV2
D gene: TRBD2
clone size: -
CDR3 DNA: TGTGCCAGCCGTCCTACCCTTGGACTAGGGCCAGCGGGGCGCACAGATACGCAGTATTTT
CDR3 protein: CASRPTLGLGPAGRTDTQYF

J gene: TRBJ1-1
V gene: TRBV19
D gene: TRBD1
clone size: many
CDR3 DNA: TGTGCCAGTAGTAAGCGGACAGGGCTCACTGAAGCTTTCTTT
CDR3 protein: CASSKRTGLTEAFF

J gene: TRBJ1-1
V gene: TRBV7-2
D gene: -
clone size: many
CDR3 DNA: TGTGCCAGCAGCCTACGAAGTACTAACACTGAAGCTTTCTTT
CDR3 protein: CASSLRSTNTEAFF

J gene: TRBJ1-3
V gene: TRBV2
D gene: -
clone size: many
CDR3 DNA: TGTGCCAGCAGTGAGGAGGGCACCATATATTTT
CDR3 protein: CASSEEGTIYF

J gene: TRBJ1-2
V gene: TRBV11-2
D gene: -
clone size: -
CDR3 DNA: TGTGCCAGCAGCTTAAGACCGAGGAACTATGGCTACACCTTC
CDR3 protein: CASSLRPRNYGYTF

J gene: TRBJ1-6
V gene: TRBV6-5
D gene: -
clone size: many
CDR3 DNA: TGTGCCAGCAGTTACTCAGAAGTACCGGACGTCTTAAATTCACCCCTCCACTTT
CDR3 protein: CASSYSEVPDVLNSPLHF

J gene: TRBJ1-5
V gene: TRBV3-1
D gene: -
clone size: many
CDR3 DNA: TGTGCCAGCAGCCCTATGGGTGGCCGGCTTAATCAGCCCCAGCATTTT
CDR3 protein: CASSPMGGRLNQPQHF

J gene: TRBJ2-1
V gene: TRBV20-1
D gene: TRBD2
clone size: -
CDR3 DNA: TGCAGTGCTAGAGCTGTACGGGGGACTAGCGGGAGGAGCAATGAGCAGTTCTTC
CDR3 protein: CSARAVRGTSGRSNEQFF

J gene: TRBJ2-7
V gene: TRBV12-3/TRBV12-4
D gene: TRBD1
clone size: -
CDR3 DNA: TGTGCCAGCAGTTTGACAGGACAGGGGGCCCCCTACGAGCAGTACTTC
CDR3 protein: CASSLTGQGAPYEQYF

J gene: TRBJ1-1
V gene: TRBV6-4
D gene: -
clone size: many
CDR3 DNA: TGTGCCAGCAGTGACTCGGCAGGGGCTGACACTGAAGCTTTCTTT
CDR3 protein: CASSDSAGADTEAFF

J gene: TRBJ2-5
V gene: TRBV7-9
D gene: TRBD1
clone size: many
CDR3 DNA: TGTGCCAGCAGGGGACAGGGGCAAGAGACCCAGTACTTC
CDR3 protein: CASRGQGQETQYF

J gene: TRBJ1-2
V gene: TRBV12-3/TRBV12-4
D gene: TRBD1
clone size: many
CDR3 DNA: TGTGCCAGCAGTGCAGGGGGCGCCTCTGTCTATGGCTACACCTTC
CDR3 protein: CASSAGGASVYGYTF

J gene: TRBJ2-5
V gene: TRBV4-1
D gene: TRBD2
clone size: -
CDR3 DNA: TGCGCCAGCAGCCAAGATCCTAGCGGGTTCCAAGAGACCCAGTACTTC
CDR3 protein: CASSQDPSGFQETQYF

J gene: TRBJ2-7
V gene: TRBV20-1
D gene: -
clone size: few
CDR3 DNA: TGCAGTGCTGCCGGCGGCCCGAGCTCCTACGAGCAGTACTTC
CDR3 protein: CSAAGGPSSYEQYF

J gene: TRBJ2-3
V gene: TRBV30
D gene: -
clone size: many
CDR3 DNA: TGTGCCTGGAGTGAAACCCCCCTAGGTACAGATACGCAGTATTTT
CDR3 protein: CAWSETPLGTDTQYF

J gene: TRBJ2-2
V gene: TRBV6-2/TRBV6-3
D gene: -
clone size: few
CDR3 DNA: TGTGCCAGCAAGCCGGGCCGTGCTTTCACCGGGGAGCTGTTTTTT
CDR3 protein: CASKPGRAFTGELFF

J gene: TRBJ1-2
V gene: TRBV7-9
D gene: -
clone size: few
CDR3 DNA: TGTGCCAGCAGCCCAAGTGCAGGCGATGGCTACACCTTC
CDR3 protein: CASSPSAGDGYTF

J gene: TRBJ1-1
V gene: TRBV6-5
D gene: TRBD1
clone size: many
CDR3 DNA: TGTGCCAGCAGTTTTATACAGGGGACTGAAGCTTTCTTT
CDR3 protein: CASSFIQGTEAFF

J gene: TRBJ2-5
V gene: TRBV2
D gene: -
clone size: -
CDR3 DNA: TGTGCCAGCAGCAGTTTAAGGGAGACCCAGTACTTC
CDR3 protein: CASSSLRETQYF

J gene: TRBJ1-5
V gene: TRBV15
D gene: -
clone size: many
CDR3 DNA: TGTGCCACCAGCAGCGAATTCAACGGTCGGCAGCCCCAGCATTTT
CDR3 protein: CATSSEFNGRQPQHF

J gene: TRBJ2-2
V gene: TRBV2
D gene: -
clone size: -
CDR3 DNA: TGTGCCAGCAGGAGCGGTTCTAACACCGGGGAGCTGTTTTTT
CDR3 protein: CASRSGSNTGELFF

J gene: TRBJ1-1
V gene: TRBV9
D gene: TRBD1
clone size: many
CDR3 DNA: TGTGCCAGCAGCGGTACAGGGGGCACTGAAGCTTTCTTT
CDR3 protein: CASSGTGGTEAFF

J gene: TRBJ1-1
V gene: TRBV5-1
D gene: TRBD1
clone size: -
CDR3 DNA: TGTGCCAGCAGCTTAAGCGGACAGGGATCAAACACTGAAGCTTTCTTT
CDR3 protein: CASSLSGQGSNTEAFF

J gene: TRBJ1-3
V gene: TRBV5-1
D gene: -
clone size: -
CDR3 DNA: TGCGCCAGCAGCTTGGCGAGGACGGGGAGCTCTGGAAACACCATATATTTT
CDR3 protein: CASSLARTGSSGNTIYF

J gene: TRBJ2-3
V gene: TRBV20-1
D gene: TRBD1
clone size: many
CDR3 DNA: TGCAGTGCTAGTAGGGACAGGGCTCACGATACGCAGTATTTT
CDR3 protein: CSASRDRAHDTQYF